This TCR beta chain was captured in a study of T cells in Graves' hyperthyroidism and ophthalmopathy (dated by TCRdb to the late 2010s). Describing the broader study: Peripheral blood samples were taken at initial diagnosis, before any treatment was given. Following sampling, methimazole starting at 30 mg daily was given to hyperthyroidism patients, and high-dose intravenous methylprednisolone was given to ophthalmopathy patients. The paper reports TCR Vbeta CDR3 sequencing of some 140 peripheral blood samples: around 41 ophthalmopathy, around 80 hyperthyroidism and around 17 progressor patients. To identify TCR V-J signatures that set the groups apart, the researchers used a discovery cohort of 100 patients, made up of fewer than 50 with Graves' ophthalmopathy and some 55 with stable Graves' hyperthyroidism. In addition, the study compared T-cell repertoires in thyroid tissue and in blood from several Graves' hyperthyroidism patients. For training and testing, the 100 patients in the discovery cohort were randomly divided in a 7:3 ratio. An independent validation cohort of under 20 hyperthyroidism patients and about 16 patients who later progressed to ophthalmopathy tested prospective prediction of ophthalmopathy. General study outcomes and caveats: In validation, the model predicted progression to ophthalmopathy with 55% to 71% sensitivity and less than 80% specificity, a median of around six months before onset. Blood samples also contained most of the expanded thyroid clonotypes (frequency above 0.001), which suggests that blood repertoires may reflect thyroid immune responses. Sample size was not statistically predetermined, and blinding of investigators to group allocation was not performed. A 13 V-J signature model separated ophthalmopathy from stable hyperthyroidism, with just over 85% sensitivity and roughly 81% specificity in cross-validation and 80%/75% in testing.

The TCR beta CDR3 regions were amplified from RNA transcripts. The first round of RT-PCR for the TCR CDR3 was performed with the HTBI primer set and the Qiagen OneStep RT-PCR kit. Libraries were constructed in a second round of multiplex PCR, after which size selection and purification were performed. Sequencing of the libraries was done on an Illumina HiSeq2000 using paired-end 100 bp reads. The original pipeline was this. SOAPnuke was used to process the raw data, throwing out any read that contained adapters or uncalled bases, had a mean Phred below 15, or lacked an exact constant-primer or identifier match. High-quality paired reads were merged using COPE v1.2.5, and each unique nucleotide sequence was defined as a clonotype. Clonotypes were aligned to IMGT TRBV, TRBD and TRBJ reference segments using MiTCR v1.1. The analysis was restricted to V-J combinations with a frequency above 0.0001, which together covered 99% to 99.2% of the repertoires. A TCS score was defined as the ratio of F50 (clonal expansion) to E x V (chaos), with BLOSUM62-based TCRdist applied between CDR3 peptides within each V-J. Welch's t-statistics and random forest reduced around 520 V-J features to 13, which were used in a naive Bayes classifier (R e1071). TCRdb reprocessing: public reads trimmed at Q25 with fastp, clones called with MiXCR, in-frame beta chains kept. Records with the same CDR3 protein are collapsed into one entry carrying the most frequent genes and DNA. It is TCRdb's table, rather than the study itself, that gives the V and J calls and clone size. The sample data list around 300,000 distinct CDR3 sequences, and approximately 13% of these were observed just once. Jointly, the top ten make up just under 25% of the sample.

Graves' hyperthyroidism was defined as stable when no progression to ophthalmopathy occurred over 18 months of follow-up. Hyperthyroidism patients were aged 18 to 65 years and newly diagnosed, with disease duration of less than 2 months. Any patient with an uncontrolled infection, another autoimmune disease, pregnancy or lactation was excluded. Diagnoses relied on clinical symptoms, serum thyroxine and TRAb, thyroid ultrasound and orbital computed tomography. PBMCs were separated from about 10 ml of fresh peripheral blood using Ficoll-Paque density gradient centrifugation. Trizol reagent was used to extract total RNA, and RNA quality was then checked on an Agilent 2100 Bioanalyzer. Many counts were recorded for this clonotype. Its antigen target is currently unknown. Per-base quality was not reported, and no clone a single base away is much larger than it. CDR3 length: 11 amino acids, cysteine to phenylalanine. The entry retains the CDR3 DNA only, 33 bases that are in frame from base 1. The germline V gene provides CDR1 SGHAT and CDR2 FQNNGV. V and J lose 5 bases and 4 bases, and a span of 6 bases separates them.

Specimen: blood. The chain was built from TRBV11-2 and TRBJ2-7; no confident D gene assignment can be made. This TCR derives from a woman under 40 with Graves' hyperthyroidism. CDR3 protein: CASSPGYEQYF. The sequenced DNA: TGTGCCAGCAGCCCCGGGTACGAGCAGTACTTC. The reference TRBV11-2 and TRBJ2-7 proteins fill in what lies around the CDR3, so the full variable domain reads EAGVAQSPRYKIIEKRQSVAFWCNPISGHATLYWYQQILGQGPKLLIQFQNNGVVDDSQLPKDRFSAERLKGVDSTLKIQPAKLEDSAVYLCASSPGYEQYFGPGTRLTVT.